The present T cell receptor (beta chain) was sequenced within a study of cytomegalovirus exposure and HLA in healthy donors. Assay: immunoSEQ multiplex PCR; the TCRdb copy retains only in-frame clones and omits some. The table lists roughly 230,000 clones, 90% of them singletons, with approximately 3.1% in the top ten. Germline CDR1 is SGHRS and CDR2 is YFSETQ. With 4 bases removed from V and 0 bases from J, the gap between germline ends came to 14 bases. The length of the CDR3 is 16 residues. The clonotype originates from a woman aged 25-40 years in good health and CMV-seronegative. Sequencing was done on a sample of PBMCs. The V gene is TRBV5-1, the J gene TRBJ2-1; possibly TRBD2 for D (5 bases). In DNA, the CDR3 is TGCGCCAGCAGCCCCCAGGAGGTTAGCTCCTACAATGAGCAGTTCTTC. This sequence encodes CASSPQEVSSYNEQFF.